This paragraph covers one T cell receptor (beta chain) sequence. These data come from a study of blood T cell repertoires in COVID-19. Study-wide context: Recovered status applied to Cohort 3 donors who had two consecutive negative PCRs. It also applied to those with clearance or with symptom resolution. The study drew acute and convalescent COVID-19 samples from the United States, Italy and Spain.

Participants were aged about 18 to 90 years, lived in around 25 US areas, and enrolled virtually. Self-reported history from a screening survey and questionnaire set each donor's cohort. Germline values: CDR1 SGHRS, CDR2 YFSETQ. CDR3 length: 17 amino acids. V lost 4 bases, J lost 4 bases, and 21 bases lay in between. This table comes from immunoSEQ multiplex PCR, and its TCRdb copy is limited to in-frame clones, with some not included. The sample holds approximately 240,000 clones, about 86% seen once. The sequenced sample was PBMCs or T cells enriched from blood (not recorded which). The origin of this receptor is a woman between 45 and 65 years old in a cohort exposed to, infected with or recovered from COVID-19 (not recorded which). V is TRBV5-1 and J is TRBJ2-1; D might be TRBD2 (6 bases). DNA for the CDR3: TGCGCCAGCAGCCCGGTGGCAGTCCTCGGGACTTACAATGAGCAGTTCTTC. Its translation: CASSPVAVLGTYNEQFF. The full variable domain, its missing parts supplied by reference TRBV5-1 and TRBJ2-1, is KAGVTQTPRYLIKTRGQQVTLSCSPISGHRSVSWYQQTPGQGLQFLFEYFSETQRNKGNFPGRFSGRQFSNSRSEMNVSTLELGDSALYLCASSPVAVLGTYNEQFFGPGTRLTVL.